This TCR beta chain was captured in a study of technical replicates of blood from a handful of donors. Profiling relied on immunoSEQ multiplex PCR, and the TCRdb table lists in-frame clones only, not all of them. Of 60,000 to 80,000 clones in the sample, roughly 91% were seen once. Sequencing input: PBMCs. This clonotype originated in a human donor in good health. Some clones in this sample may be carry-over from other donors' samples.

The CDR3 DNA reads as TGTGCCAGCAGTTGGGGACAGGGGGCTCCAGGGGGCTACACCTTC. Encoded protein: CASSWGQGAPGGYTF. The chain employs TRBV27 and TRBJ1-2; 12 positions match TRBD1. From germline, CDR1 is MNHEY and CDR2 SMNVEV (reference sequence). CDR3 length: 15 residues. V was pared by 4 bases and J by 8 bases, with 8 bases of the junction left unmatched.